Each of the 2 T cell receptor beta chains below was sequenced from the same sample in a study of Graves' ophthalmopathy and Graves' hyperthyroidism. RNA transcripts provided the template for amplifying TCR beta CDR3 regions. Second-round multiplex PCR came after a first-round RT-PCR that employed HTBI primers. TCRdb fed the multiplex PCR reads into MiXCR, producing one record per CDR3 protein. Of tens of thousands of distinct CDR3 sequences in the sample, about half were seen once. The sequencing sample was made of peripheral blood. These receptors were obtained from an adult woman with stable Graves' hyperthyroidism.

In this sample, this clonotype turned up a few times. CDR3 nucleotides: TGTGCCAGCTCAACCACATGGGGCTGGGGCATTGATACGCAGTATTTT. This encodes CASSTTWGWGIDTQYF. This rearrangement joins TRBV18 to TRBJ2-3; D is possibly TRBD1 (5 bases). The CDR3 sequence is 16 residues long. The germline V gene has CDR1 KGHSH and CDR2 LQKENI. Deletions cut 5 bases from V and 6 bases from J, with 21 bases between.

Worth noting for this clonotype: The junction and the germline gene differ at one end; a read error may be behind it. The chain is built from TRBV6-4 and TRBJ2-3, with 9 nucleotides matching TRBD2. The germline gives CDR1 MRHNA, CDR2 SNTAGT. The CDR3 extends over 15 amino acids. CDR3: CASNDAAGGPYTQYF. DNA of the CDR3: TGTGCCAGCAATGACGCCGCGGGAGGGCCATATACGCAGTATTTT.